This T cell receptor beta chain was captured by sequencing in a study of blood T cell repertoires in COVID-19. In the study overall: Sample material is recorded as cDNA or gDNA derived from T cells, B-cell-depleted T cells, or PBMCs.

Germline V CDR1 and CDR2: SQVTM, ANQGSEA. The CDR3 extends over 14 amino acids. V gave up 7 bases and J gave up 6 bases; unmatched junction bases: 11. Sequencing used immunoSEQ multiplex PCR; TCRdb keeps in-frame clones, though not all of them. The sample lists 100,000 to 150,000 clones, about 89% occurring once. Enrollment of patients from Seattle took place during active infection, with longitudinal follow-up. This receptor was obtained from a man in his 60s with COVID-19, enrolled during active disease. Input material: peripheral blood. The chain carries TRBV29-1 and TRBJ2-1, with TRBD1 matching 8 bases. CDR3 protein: CSAPGTGGFNEQFF. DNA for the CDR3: TGCAGCGCTCCCGGGACAGGTGGGTTCAATGAGCAGTTCTTC.